The clone carrying this TCR beta chain has just a few counts. Its cognate antigen is unknown. As part of library construction, unique molecular identifiers were attached to individual cDNA molecules. TCRdb reprocessed the 5' RACE reads via MiXCR and lists one record per CDR3 protein. This table holds over 100,000 distinct CDR3 sequences, around 12% found once. The CDR3 contains 15 residues. V gave up 3 bases and J gave up 2 bases; unmatched junction bases: 6. Germline-derived CDR1 and CDR2 are MNHEY and SVGEGT. These data belong to a study of early T cells in non-severe SARS-CoV-2 infection. Study background: Sequencing input comprised bulk RNA from unsorted whole blood; chain pairing was not available.

Findings and limits, study-wide: Lookups in VDJdb leaned toward anti-spike CD8 responses and missed private and CD4 specificities.

The clonotype was recovered from an adult who was a healthcare worker with PCR-confirmed SARS-CoV-2 infection or an uninfected control (not recorded which). Sequencing input: whole blood. The chain employs TRBV6-2 or TRBV6-3 and TRBJ1-2; TRBD1 matches 7 bases. In DNA form, the CDR3 reads TGTGCCAGCAGTTATCCGGTACAGGGGAACTATGGCTACACCTTC. Its translation is CASSYPVQGNYGYTF.